A selection of T cell receptor beta chains follows, all from one sample in a study of blood T cell repertoires in COVID-19. The assay was immunoSEQ multiplex PCR, and TCRdb's table has in-frame clones only and misses some. The sample carries roughly 250,000 clones, about 80% recorded once. The sequencing input was peripheral blood. Receptor source: a woman aged 80 or older with acute or convalescent COVID-19. Each CDR3 is given with its conserved first and last residue. D genes are given only for firm matches.

J: TRBJ2-1
D: NA
V: TRBV7-9
CDR3: CASSKRPRGRGMSGQFF
DNA: TGTGCCAGCAGCAAAAGGCCCAGGGGCCGGGGAATGAGCGGGCAGTTCTTC

J: TRBJ1-1
D: NA
V: TRBV18
CDR3: CASSPGLWAENTEAFF
DNA: TGTGCCAGCTCACCTGGTCTCTGGGCCGAGAACACTGAAGCTTTCTTT

J: TRBJ2-3
D: TRBD2
V: TRBV7-3
CDR3: CASSSGTSGTDTQYF
DNA: TGTGCCAGCAGCTCCGGGACTAGCGGAACAGATACGCAGTATTTT

J: TRBJ2-1
D: NA
V: TRBV7-3
CDR3: CASSLGLFQRQFF
DNA: TGTGCCAGCAGCTTAGGTTTATTCCAGCGGCAGTTCTTC

J: TRBJ2-1
D: TRBD1
V: TRBV28
CDR3: CASSFFGTGVNEQFF
DNA: TGTGCCAGCAGTTTTTTCGGGACAGGGGTAAATGAGCAGTTCTTC

J: TRBJ1-6
D: NA
V: TRBV5-1
CDR3: CASSLGQYDNSPLHF
DNA: TGCGCCAGCAGCTTGGGACAATACGATAATTCACCCCTCCACTTT

J: TRBJ1-2
D: NA
V: TRBV6-1
CDR3: CASSEWAQGNYGYTF
DNA: TGTGCCAGCAGTGAATGGGCGCAGGGCAACTATGGCTACACCTTC

J: TRBJ2-7
D: TRBD1
V: TRBV5-4
CDR3: CASSPGQGYYEQYF
DNA: TGTGCCAGCAGCCCAGGACAGGGGTACTACGAGCAGTACTTC

J: TRBJ2-1
D: TRBD2
V: TRBV9
CDR3: CASSVESGSYNEQFF
DNA: TGTGCCAGCAGCGTAGAGAGCGGGAGCTACAATGAGCAGTTCTTC

J: TRBJ2-1
D: NA
V: TRBV2
CDR3: CASSEALKTVSYNEQFF
DNA: TGTGCCAGCAGTGAAGCGCTAAAGACAGTCTCCTACAATGAGCAGTTCTTC

J: TRBJ2-3
D: NA
V: TRBV11-2
CDR3: CASSKITSSSPTDTQYF
DNA: TGTGCCAGCAGCAAAATTACCTCCAGTTCCCCCACAGATACGCAGTATTTT